In this sample, the clone carrying this T cell receptor beta chain turned up a few times. As yet, its antigen is unknown. The definition of stable Graves' hyperthyroidism was no ophthalmopathy progression within 18 months. The authors obtained PBMCs from around 10 ml of fresh peripheral blood. The ends lost 4 bases at V and 5 bases at J; junction bases unmatched: 7. CDR3 length: 16 residues. CDR1 MDHEN and CDR2 SYDVKM come from the germline V gene. This entry belongs to a study of T cells in Graves' hyperthyroidism and ophthalmopathy. Study-wide results and limits: Ophthalmopathy cases were set apart from stable hyperthyroidism by a 13 V-J model. Among clonotypes expanded in thyroid above 0.001, most were also found in blood.

Amplified TCR beta CDR3 regions came from RNA transcripts. Carried out on the TCR CDR3, a first-round RT-PCR used the HTBI primer set. TCRdb re-derived calls from the multiplex PCR reads in MiXCR, one entry per CDR3 protein. The data contain approximately 400,000 distinct CDR3 sequences, roughly 25% of them singletons. This sequence originates from a man between 50 and 59 years old with Graves' hyperthyroidism. The chain has TRBV28 and TRBJ1-6; 8 bases align to TRBD1. Material for sequencing was blood. CDR3 loop: CASSSSGQGHNSPLHF. CDR3 coding DNA: TGTGCCAGCAGTTCCTCAGGACAGGGCCATAATTCACCCCTCCACTTT.